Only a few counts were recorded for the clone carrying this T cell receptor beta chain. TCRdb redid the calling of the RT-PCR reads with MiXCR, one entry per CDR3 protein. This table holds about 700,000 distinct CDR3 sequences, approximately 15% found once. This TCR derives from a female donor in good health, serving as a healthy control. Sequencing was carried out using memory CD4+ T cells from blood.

The CDR3 sequence: CASSPRTQVSAKNIQYF. In DNA, the CDR3 is TGTGCCAGCAGCCCACGGACGCAAGTCTCGGCCAAAAACATTCAGTACTTC. The chain is built from TRBV5-4 and TRBJ2-4; no definite D call. The CDR3 runs to 17 residues. Trimming cost V 4 bases and J 1 base, with 18 bases left between them. CDR1 SGHNT and CDR2 YYREEE come from the germline V gene (reference sequence).